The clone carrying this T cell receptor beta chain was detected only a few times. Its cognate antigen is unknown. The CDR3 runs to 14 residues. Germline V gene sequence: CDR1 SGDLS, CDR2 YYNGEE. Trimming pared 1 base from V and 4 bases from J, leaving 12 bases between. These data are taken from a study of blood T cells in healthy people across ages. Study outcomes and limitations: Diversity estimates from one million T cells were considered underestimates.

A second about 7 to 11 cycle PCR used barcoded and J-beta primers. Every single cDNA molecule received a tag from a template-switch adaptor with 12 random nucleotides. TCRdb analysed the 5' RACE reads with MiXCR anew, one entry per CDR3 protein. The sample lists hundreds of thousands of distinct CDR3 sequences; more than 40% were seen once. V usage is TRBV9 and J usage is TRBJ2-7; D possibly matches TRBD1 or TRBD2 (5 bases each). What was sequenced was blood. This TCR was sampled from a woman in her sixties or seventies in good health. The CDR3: CASSVSHEGYEQYF. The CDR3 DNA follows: TGTGCCAGCAGCGTATCACACGAGGGGTACGAGCAGTACTTC. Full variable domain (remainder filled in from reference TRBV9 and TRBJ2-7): DSGVTQTPKHLITATGQRVTLRCSPRSGDLSVYWYQQSLDQGLQFLIQYYNGEERAKGNILERFSAQQFPDLHSELNLSSLELGDSALYFCASSVSHEGYEQYFGPGTRLTVT.